The rows below give T cell receptor beta chains drawn from one sample of a study of cytomegalovirus exposure and HLA in healthy donors. Assay: immunoSEQ multiplex PCR; the TCRdb copy retains only in-frame clones and omits some. The table records some 30,000 clones, 35% to 55% of them present only once. The sequenced sample consisted of PBMCs. These receptors were taken from a woman aged 45-59 years in good health and CMV-seronegative. Each CDR3 is given with its conserved first and last residue. A D gene is named only where the DNA matches it firmly. Clone sizes are given selectively: once, few, many, or a class where the clone is expanded.

j_gene | abundance | v_gene | d_gene | CDR3aa | CDR3nt
TRBJ1-2 | NA | TRBV5-4 | NA | CASSPGGKHYGYTF | TGTGCCAGCAGCCCGGGGGGTAAGCACTATGGCTACACCTTC
TRBJ1-1 | NA | TRBV19 | NA | CASSYLAGITEAFF | TGTGCCAGTAGCTATTTGGCGGGCATCACTGAAGCTTTCTTT
TRBJ1-2 | once | TRBV6-5 | TRBD1 | CASSYSQGATPYGYTF | TGTGCCAGCAGTTACTCGCAGGGGGCGACGCCTTATGGCTACACCTTC
TRBJ1-2 | NA | TRBV7-9 | NA | CSSSLKGELGGYTF | TGTTCCAGCAGCTTAAAGGGGGAGCTGGGAGGCTACACCTTC
TRBJ2-1 | NA | TRBV30 | TRBD2 | CAWTVGLAGWGEQFF | TGTGCCTGGACCGTCGGACTAGCGGGGTGGGGTGAGCAGTTCTTC
TRBJ2-5 | NA | TRBV28 | NA | CASSLYGTPGGETQYF | TGTGCCAGCAGTTTATACGGGACTCCCGGGGGAGAGACCCAGTACTTC
TRBJ1-4 | few | TRBV4-2 | NA | CASSQDEAGASNEKLFF | TGTGCCAGCAGCCAAGATGAAGCGGGGGCATCGAATGAAAAACTGTTTTTT
TRBJ2-1 | NA | TRBV11-3 | TRBD2 | CASSLGTGTSGVNEQFF | TGTGCCAGCAGCTTAGGAACAGGGACTAGCGGGGTCAATGAGCAGTTCTTC
TRBJ2-1 | NA | TRBV5-4 | TRBD2 | CASSLGGLAGGVGNEQFF | TGTGCCAGCAGCTTGGGAGGACTAGCGGGAGGAGTAGGAAATGAGCAGTTCTTC
TRBJ2-7 | NA | TRBV6-5 | NA | CASSYRRYF | TGTGCCAGCAGTTACCGTCGGTACTTC
TRBJ1-3 | few | TRBV5-1 | NA | CASSTGVGSGNTIYF | TGCGCCAGCAGCACCGGCGTCGGGTCTGGAAACACCATATATTTT
TRBJ2-4 | NA | TRBV28 | TRBD2 | CASSPWREGKNIQYF | TGTGCCAGCAGCCCGTGGCGGGAGGGCAAAAACATTCAGTACTTC
TRBJ2-3 | NA | TRBV7-3 | NA | CASSLEARGSSTDTQYF | TGTGCCAGCAGCTTAGAGGCTAGGGGCTCTAGCACAGATACGCAGTATTTT
TRBJ2-5 | NA | TRBV27 | TRBD1 | CASSSGTGDDGETQYF | TGTGCCAGCAGTTCCGGGACAGGGGATGATGGGGAGACCCAGTACTTC
TRBJ2-5 | NA | TRBV6-6 | TRBD2 | CASSSPGLAGETQYF | TGTGCCAGCAGCTCTCCGGGACTAGCGGGAGAGACCCAGTACTTC
TRBJ1-2 | NA | TRBV28 | TRBD1 | CASTGGGSYGYTF | TGTGCCAGCACCGGAGGGGGCTCCTATGGCTACACCTTC